Included here is one T cell receptor beta chain sequence, with context. Antigen unknown. These data belong to a study of cytomegalovirus exposure and HLA in healthy donors. 60 Vbeta and 13 Jbeta primers were used in PCR. TCRdb keeps only in-frame clones here, not all; method: immunoSEQ multiplex PCR. The sample gives 150,000 to 200,000 clones, roughly four fifths of which show up once; 1.6% is in the top ten. Study-level points and caveats: The authors assumed roughly uniform sequencing depth across donors for presence/absence analyses. In vitro work confirmed that a few CMV-associated chains recognize CMV antigens. Some TCR beta chains (roughly 160 of them) were listed as cytomegalovirus-associated.

From germline, CDR1 is SEHNR and CDR2 FQNEAQ (reference sequence). This CDR3 spans 13 amino acids. Trimming removed 8 bases from V and 8 bases from J; junction bases left unmatched: 7. Each donor was nominally healthy when sampled (though unrecorded immune exposures were likely). The sequenced sample was PBMCs. The source of this sequence is a man in his fifties or sixties in good health and CMV-seronegative. The J gene is TRBJ2-1, the V gene TRBV7-9, with 9 bases lining up with TRBD2. CDR3 amino acids: CASGGRAPHEQFF. The DNA for the CDR3 is TGTGCCAGCGGCGGGAGGGCCCCGCATGAGCAGTTCTTC.